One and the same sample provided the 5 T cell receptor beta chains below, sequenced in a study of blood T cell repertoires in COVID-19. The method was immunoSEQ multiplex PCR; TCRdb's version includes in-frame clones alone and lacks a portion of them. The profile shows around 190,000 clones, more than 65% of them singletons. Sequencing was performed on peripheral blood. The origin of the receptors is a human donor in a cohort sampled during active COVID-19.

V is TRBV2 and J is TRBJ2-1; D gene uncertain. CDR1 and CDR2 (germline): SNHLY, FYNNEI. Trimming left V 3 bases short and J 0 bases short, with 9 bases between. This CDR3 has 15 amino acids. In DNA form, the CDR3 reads TGTGCCAGCAGTGAGGAGTTCTTCTCCTACAATGAGCAGTTCTTC. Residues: CASSEEFFSYNEQFF.

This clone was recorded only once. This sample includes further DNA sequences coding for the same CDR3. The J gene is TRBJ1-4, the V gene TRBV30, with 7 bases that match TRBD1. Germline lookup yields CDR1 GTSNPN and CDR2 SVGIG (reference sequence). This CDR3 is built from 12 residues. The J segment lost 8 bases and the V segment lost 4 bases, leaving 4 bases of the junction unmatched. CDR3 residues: CAWNRGREKLFF. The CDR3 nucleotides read TGTGCCTGGAACAGGGGTAGGGAAAAACTGTTTTTT.

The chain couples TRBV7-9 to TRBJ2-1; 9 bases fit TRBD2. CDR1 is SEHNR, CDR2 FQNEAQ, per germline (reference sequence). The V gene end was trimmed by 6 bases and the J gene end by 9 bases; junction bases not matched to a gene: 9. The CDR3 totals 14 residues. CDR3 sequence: CASSSISGSGEQFF. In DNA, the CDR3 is TGTGCCAGCAGTTCTATTAGCGGGAGCGGTGAGCAGTTCTTC.

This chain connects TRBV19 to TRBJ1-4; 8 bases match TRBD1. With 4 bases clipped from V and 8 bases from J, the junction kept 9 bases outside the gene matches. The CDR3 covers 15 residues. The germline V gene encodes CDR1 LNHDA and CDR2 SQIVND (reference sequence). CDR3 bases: TGTGCCAGTAGTACTGGGACAGGACAGAACGAAAAACTGTTTTTT. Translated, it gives CASSTGTGQNEKLFF.

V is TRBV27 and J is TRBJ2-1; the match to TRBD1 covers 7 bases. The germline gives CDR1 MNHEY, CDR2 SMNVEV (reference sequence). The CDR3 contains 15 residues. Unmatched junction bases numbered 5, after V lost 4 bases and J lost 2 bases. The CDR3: CASSSRDSPYNEQFF. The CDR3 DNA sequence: TGTGCCAGCAGTTCCAGGGACAGTCCCTACAATGAGCAGTTCTTC.